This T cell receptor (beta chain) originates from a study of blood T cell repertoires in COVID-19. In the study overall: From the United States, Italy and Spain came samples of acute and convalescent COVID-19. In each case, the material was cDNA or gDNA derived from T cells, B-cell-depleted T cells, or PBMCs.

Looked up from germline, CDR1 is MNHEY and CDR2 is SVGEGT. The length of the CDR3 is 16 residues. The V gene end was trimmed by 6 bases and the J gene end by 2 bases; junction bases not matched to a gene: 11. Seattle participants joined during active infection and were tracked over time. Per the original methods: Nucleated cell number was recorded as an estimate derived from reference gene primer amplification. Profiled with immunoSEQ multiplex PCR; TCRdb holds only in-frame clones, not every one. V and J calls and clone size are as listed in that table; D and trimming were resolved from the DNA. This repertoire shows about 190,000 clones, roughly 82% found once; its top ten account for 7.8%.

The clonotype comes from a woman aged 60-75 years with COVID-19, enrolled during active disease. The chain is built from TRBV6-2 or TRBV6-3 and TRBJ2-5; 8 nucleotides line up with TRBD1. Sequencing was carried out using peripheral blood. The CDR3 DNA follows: TGTGCCAGCAGCCCTTTTGGTAGACAGGGGCAAGAGACCCAGTACTTC. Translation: CASSPFGRQGQETQYF.